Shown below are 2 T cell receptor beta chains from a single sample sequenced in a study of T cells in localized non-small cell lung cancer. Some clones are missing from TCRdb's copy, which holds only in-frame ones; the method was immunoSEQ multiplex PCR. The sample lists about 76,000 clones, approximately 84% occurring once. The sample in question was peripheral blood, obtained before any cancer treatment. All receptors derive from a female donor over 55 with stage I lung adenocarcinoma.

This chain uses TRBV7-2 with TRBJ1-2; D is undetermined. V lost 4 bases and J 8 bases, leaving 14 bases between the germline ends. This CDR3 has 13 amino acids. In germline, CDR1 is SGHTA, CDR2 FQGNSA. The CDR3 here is CASSSERTLGYTF. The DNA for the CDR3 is TGTGCCAGCAGCTCGGAACGCACCCTCGGCTACACCTTC.

CDR3 nucleotides: TGTGCCAGCAGCTTAGTTGACACCGGGGAGCTGTTTTTT. Translating gives CASSLVDTGELFF. The chain is built from TRBV7-9 and TRBJ2-2; D unclear. Germline lookup yields CDR1 SEHNR and CDR2 FQNEAQ (reference sequence). Trimming pared 1 base from V and 3 bases from J, leaving 3 bases between. The CDR3 totals 13 residues.